The present T cell receptor beta chain was sequenced within a study of siplizumab effects on memory and regulatory T cells. Concerning this clone itself: The antigen is not known.

Around 9.2 x 10^4 TCR templates underwent assay in every sample. TCRdb's copy holds only in-frame clones and misses some; the assay was immunoSEQ multiplex PCR. The sample holds 80,000 to 130,000 clones; 75% to 95% are singletons and the top ten take roughly 2.8%. General study findings and limits: Siplizumab caused a significant drop in alloreactive sequences traceable to unstimulated CD4+ memory cells. Naive T cells apparently outstripped memory cells in diversity and seemed major alloresponse contributors.

J lost 7 bases, V lost 4 bases, and 5 bases had no gene match. Germline loops: CDR1 LGHNA, CDR2 YNFKEQ. The CDR3 has 14 residues. Sequencing was done on a sample of CD4+ T cells sorted from blood. The chain joins TRBV4-2 to TRBJ2-1; TRBD1 agrees at 9 bases. This TCR was sampled from a human donor in good health. Some clones in this sample may be carry-over from other donors' samples. The CDR3 region has the DNA TGTGCCAGCAGCCTTACCGACAGGGGGAATGAGCAGTTCTTC. Translated, it gives CASSLTDRGNEQFF.